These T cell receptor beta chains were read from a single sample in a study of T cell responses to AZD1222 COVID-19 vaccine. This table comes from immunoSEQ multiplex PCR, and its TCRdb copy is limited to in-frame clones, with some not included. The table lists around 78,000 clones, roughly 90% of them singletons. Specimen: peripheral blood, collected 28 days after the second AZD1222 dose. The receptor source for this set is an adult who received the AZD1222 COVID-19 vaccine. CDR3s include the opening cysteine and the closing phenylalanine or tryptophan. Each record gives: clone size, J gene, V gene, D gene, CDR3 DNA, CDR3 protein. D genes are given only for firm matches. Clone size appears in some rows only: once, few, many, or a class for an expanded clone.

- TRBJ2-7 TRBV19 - TGTGCCAGTAGCCCCCCGCGTGGGGACGAGCAGTACTTC CASSPPRGDEQYF
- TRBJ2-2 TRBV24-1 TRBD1 TGTGCCACCAGTGCACCACTCCGTCCCGGGACAGGGGGCCGGAACACCGGGGAGCTGTTTTTT CATSAPLRPGTGGRNTGELFF
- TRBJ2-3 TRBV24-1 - TGTGCCACCAGTGATTTTGGGGGTGGTGCAGATACGCAGTATTTT CATSDFGGGADTQYF
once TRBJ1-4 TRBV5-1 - TGCGCCAGCAGCTTGGATGTTGCAACTAATGAAAAACTGTTTTTT CASSLDVATNEKLFF
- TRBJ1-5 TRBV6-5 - TGTGCCAGCAGGGGGGCTCCCAATCAGCCCCAGCATTTT CASRGAPNQPQHF
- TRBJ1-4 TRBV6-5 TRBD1 TGTGCCAGCAGACCCCCAGGGGGCCTTAATGAAAAACTGTTTTTT CASRPPGGLNEKLFF
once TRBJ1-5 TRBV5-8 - TGTGCCAGCACGCTAAGGGGTCGCAATCAGCCCCAGCATTTT CASTLRGRNQPQHF
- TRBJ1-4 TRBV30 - TGTGCCTGGGTTCCAAGAGGAACTAATGAAAAACTGTTTTTT CAWVPRGTNEKLFF
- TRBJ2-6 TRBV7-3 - TGTGCCAGCCGGGGCAATGGGGCCAACGTCCTGACTTTC CASRGNGANVLTF
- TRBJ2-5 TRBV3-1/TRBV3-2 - TGTGCCAGCAGCCAAGAGGGCGGCAGCGGGGAGACCCAGTACTTC CASSQEGGSGETQYF
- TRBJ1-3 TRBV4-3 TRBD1 TGCGCCAGCAGCCAAGGGACAGGGGGCTCTGGAAACACCATATATTTT CASSQGTGGSGNTIYF
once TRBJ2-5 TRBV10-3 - TGTGCCATCAGTCGGGGAACCCAAGAGACCCAGTACTTC CAISRGTQETQYF
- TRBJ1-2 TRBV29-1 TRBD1 TGCAGCGTTGAGGACAGGGCTAGCTATGGCTACACCTTC CSVEDRASYGYTF
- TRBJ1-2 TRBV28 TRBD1 TGTGCCAGCAGTTTGGGACAGTTCTATGGCTACACCTTC CASSLGQFYGYTF
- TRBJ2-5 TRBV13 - TGTGCCAGCAGCTTAATAGCGGACGGAGGGGGGACCCAGTACTTC CASSLIADGGGTQYF
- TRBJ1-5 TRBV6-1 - TGTGCCAGCAGTGAGGGGTCCTCCCATAGCAATCAGCCCCAGCATTTT CASSEGSSHSNQPQHF
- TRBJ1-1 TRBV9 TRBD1 TGTGCCAGCAGTTTCCGGGACAGGGGGCTGGTAAACACTGAAGCTTTCTTT CASSFRDRGLVNTEAFF